The 14 T cell receptor beta chains below come from one sample, sequenced in a study of response to subunit inactivated influenza vaccine. One entry per CDR3 protein results from TCRdb running MiXCR on the RT-PCR reads. The repertoire has about 570,000 distinct CDR3 sequences, approximately 10% of them found once; the top ten carry 11%. The sample was also reused in another study, on T cells expressing NK-cell markers. In that study: TCR beta libraries carry UMIs added by 5'RACE template switching.

This sample comprised PBMCs from blood, obtained on the day of vaccination. The source of these receptors is a man aged 50-60 years who received an inactivated influenza vaccine.

This clonotype was observed a handful of times. The V and J genes are TRBV20-1 and TRBJ2-2, with 7 bases fitting TRBD2. V lost 2 bases and J lost 1; bases outside the gene matches: 4. This CDR3 region has 15 residues. Germline V gene sequence: CDR1 DFQATT, CDR2 SNEGSKA (reference sequence). CDR3 protein: CSARLTSLNTGELFF. CDR3 nucleotides: TGCAGTGCTAGACTGACTAGCCTGAACACCGGGGAGCTGTTTTTT.

This clonotype has a handful of counts. The chain combines TRBV7-8 with TRBJ2-7; D may be TRBD2 (5 bases). V was trimmed by 1 base and J by 1 base, leaving 11 bases between them. CDR1 is SGHVS and CDR2 is FQNEAQ in the germline V gene. This CDR3 region has 15 residues. The CDR3 DNA is TGTGCCAGCAGCTTAGGACGGGAAAGATCCTACGAGCAGTACTTC. Its protein product is CASSLGRERSYEQYF.

The chain combines TRBV6-5 with TRBJ1-1; D gene uncertain. V shed 2 bases and J shed 0 bases, with 10 bases lying between them. The CDR3 has 15 residues. Germline CDR1 and CDR2: MNHEY and SVGAGI. Written as DNA, the CDR3 is TGTGCCAGCAGTTACGTCGGCAGGATGAACACTGAAGCTTTCTTT. It specifies CASSYVGRMNTEAFF.

This sequence joins TRBV12-3 or TRBV12-4 and TRBJ2-6, with 8 bases fitting TRBD1. V shed 7 bases and J 0 bases; nucleotides not matched to a gene: 2. The CDR3 spans 15 residues. This chain's CDR3 is CASIDRGSGANVLTF. For the CDR3, the DNA is TGTGCCAGCATCGACAGGGGCTCTGGGGCCAACGTCCTGACTTTC.

This clonotype came up a few times. The chain couples TRBV6-1 to TRBJ1-2; D remains ambiguous. The CDR3 contains 12 residues. V lost 6 bases, J lost 2 bases, and 7 bases lay in between. The germline V gene encodes CDR1 MNHNS and CDR2 SASEGT. The CDR3 is CASSKRNYGYTF. The DNA for the CDR3 is TGTGCCAGCAGCAAACGGAACTATGGCTACACCTTC.

J is TRBJ2-7 and V is TRBV7-2, with 9 nucleotides matching TRBD2. Germline-derived CDR1 and CDR2 are SGHTA and FQGNSA. The CDR3 length is 15 residues. V lost 5 bases to trimming and J lost 1 base; unmatched junction nucleotides: 6. The CDR3 region is CASSISGGLSYEQYF. CDR3 DNA sequence: TGTGCCAGCAGCATTAGCGGGGGCCTATCCTACGAGCAGTACTTC.

Notes on this clonotype: The junction departs from germline at one end; a sequencing error may be responsible. The V gene is TRBV29-1, the J gene TRBJ1-1, with D possibly matching TRBD1 (5 bases). Germline CDR1 and CDR2: SQVTM and ANQGSEA. The length of the CDR3 is 14 residues. The CDR3 nucleotides are TGCAGCGATAGTATGGGGCGCTTGAACACTGAAGTTTTCTTT. Encoded protein: CSDSMGRLNTEVFF. The full variable domain, with the rest looked up from reference TRBV29-1 and TRBJ1-1, is SAVISQKPSRDICQRGTSLTIQCQVDSQVTMMFWYRQQPGQSLTLIATANQGSEATYESGFVIDKFPISRPNLTFSTLTVSNMSPEDSSIYLCSDSMGRLNTEVFFGQGTRLTVV.

V gene TRBV4-1 combines with J gene TRBJ2-2; 10 bases agree with TRBD2. The length of the CDR3 is 16 residues. V lost 3 bases to trimming and J lost 4 bases; unmatched junction nucleotides: 5. The germline V gene has CDR1 MGHRA and CDR2 YSYEKL. In DNA, the CDR3 is TGCGCCAGCAGCCATCAAGCGGGGGGGCTCACCGGGGAGCTGTTTTTT. Translation gives CASSHQAGGLTGELFF.

This clonotype was counted ten times or more. This chain joins TRBV20-1 and TRBJ2-3; possibly TRBD2 for D (6 bases). The CDR3 is made up of 15 amino acids. Trimming pared 0 bases from V and 0 bases from J, leaving 10 bases between. CDR1 DFQATT and CDR2 SNEGSKA come from the germline V gene (reference sequence). The CDR3 DNA reads TGCAGTGCTAGAGATTGGGCGGGGAGCACAGATACGCAGTATTTT. It codes for CSARDWAGSTDTQYF.

V and J are TRBV6-5 and TRBJ2-7; 8 nucleotides match TRBD2. CDR3 size: 15 residues. CDR1 and CDR2 from the germline V gene are MNHEY and SVGAGI. Losses at the gene ends were 4 bases for V and 3 bases for J; bases not matched to a gene: 8. CDR3 nucleotides: TGTGCCAGCAGTTCGGGGGGGGGGAGGATCTACGAGCAGTACTTC. Its translation: CASSSGGGRIYEQYF.

This clonotype was seen repeatedly, ten times or more. V and J are TRBV15 and TRBJ2-3; D is uncertain. The CDR3 spans 14 residues. V was shortened by 1 base and J by 2 bases, with 7 bases between the two germline ends. Germline-derived CDR1 and CDR2 are LNHNV and YYDKDF (reference sequence). CDR3: CATSRVPVTDTQYF. CDR3 sequence (DNA): TGTGCCACCAGCAGAGTCCCGGTCACAGATACGCAGTATTTT.

This clonotype was counted only a few times. The V call is TRBV7-6, the J call TRBJ2-1, with 8 bases fitting TRBD2. Germline CDR1 reads SGHVS; CDR2 reads FNYEAQ. V trimming: 3 bases; J trimming: 6 bases; junction bases outside the gene matches: 7. CDR3 size: 15 residues. Written as DNA, the CDR3 is TGTGCCAGCAGCTTCGGGGGGGGGTGGCGCAATGAGCAGTTCTTC. Translated: CASSFGGGWRNEQFF.

There are a few counts of this clonotype. The V and J genes are TRBV4-2 and TRBJ2-5; D may match TRBD1 or TRBD2 (6 bases each). V lost 1 base and J lost 5, with 17 bases in between. The CDR3 loop spans 16 amino acids. CDR1 LGHNA and CDR2 YNFKEQ come from the germline V gene. CDR3 sequence (DNA): TGTGCCAGCAGCCAAGGTTCCGGGGGCCCTGGGGAGACCCAGTACTTC. Its protein is CASSQGSGGPGETQYF.

The chain combines TRBV5-1 with TRBJ2-1, with D hard to call. The CDR3 is 13 residues long. The germline V gene has CDR1 SGHRS and CDR2 YFSETQ. Trimming took 6 bases from V and 2 from J, leaving 9 bases between them. The CDR3 coding sequence is TGCGCCAGCATCGCGCCCCCCTACAATGAGCAGTTCTTC. Translated, it gives CASIAPPYNEQFF.